This T cell receptor (beta chain) originates from a study of T cells after yellow fever vaccination. TCR cDNA was made by 5'RACE template switching, adding a universal primer site and UMIs. TCRdb redid the calling of the 5' RACE reads with MiXCR, one entry per CDR3 protein. This sample yields some 240,000 distinct CDR3 sequences, of which approximately 3.8% are seen a single time; 19% belongs to the top ten. In its sample, this clonotype was seen many times. Deletions cut 8 bases from V and 0 bases from J, with 11 bases between. The CDR3 loop spans 13 amino acids. The germline CDR1 and CDR2 sequences are SGHTA and FQGNSA.

This specimen was PBMCs, taken 15 days after the yellow fever booster vaccination. This chain joins TRBV7-2 and TRBJ2-7; no definite D call. The receptor's source is a man younger than 35 who received the YFV17D yellow fever vaccine. This CDR3 is CASRKPFSYEQYF. CDR3 nucleotides: TGTGCCAGCCGGAAACCATTCTCCTACGAGCAGTACTTC.